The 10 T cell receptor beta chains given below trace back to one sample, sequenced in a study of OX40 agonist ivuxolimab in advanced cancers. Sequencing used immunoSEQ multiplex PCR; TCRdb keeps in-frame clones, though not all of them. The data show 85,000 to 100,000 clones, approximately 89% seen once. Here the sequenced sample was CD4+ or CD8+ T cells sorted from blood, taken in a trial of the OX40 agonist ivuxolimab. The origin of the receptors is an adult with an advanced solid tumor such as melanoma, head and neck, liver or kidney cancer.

CDR3 DNA sequence: TGTGCCACCACGGTCAACTATGGCTACACCTTC. Its translation: CATTVNYGYTF. This chain joins TRBV28 and TRBJ1-2; D unclear. CDR1 is MDHEN and CDR2 is SYDVKM in the germline V gene. The CDR3 is 11 amino acids. Trimming shortened V by 10 bases and J by 2 bases, and 8 bases separated the two germline ends.

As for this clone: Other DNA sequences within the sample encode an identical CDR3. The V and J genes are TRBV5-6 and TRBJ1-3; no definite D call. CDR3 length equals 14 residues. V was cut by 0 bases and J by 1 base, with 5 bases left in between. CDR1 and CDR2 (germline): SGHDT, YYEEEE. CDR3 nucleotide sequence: TGTGCCAGCAGCTTGGTGGGTTCTGGAAACACCATATATTTT. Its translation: CASSLVGSGNTIYF.

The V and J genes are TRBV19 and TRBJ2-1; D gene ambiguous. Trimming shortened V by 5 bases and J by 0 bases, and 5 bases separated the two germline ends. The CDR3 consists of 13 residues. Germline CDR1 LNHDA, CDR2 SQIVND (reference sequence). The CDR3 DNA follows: TGTGCCAGTAGTTCCCTCTCCTACAATGAGCAGTTCTTC. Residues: CASSSLSYNEQFF.

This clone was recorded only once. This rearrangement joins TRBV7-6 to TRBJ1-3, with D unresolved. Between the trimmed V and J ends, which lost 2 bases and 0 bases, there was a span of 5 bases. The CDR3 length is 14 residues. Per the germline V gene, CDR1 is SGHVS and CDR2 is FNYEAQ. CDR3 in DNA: TGTGCCAGCAGCTTAACGAGCTCTGGAAACACCATATATTTT. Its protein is CASSLTSSGNTIYF.

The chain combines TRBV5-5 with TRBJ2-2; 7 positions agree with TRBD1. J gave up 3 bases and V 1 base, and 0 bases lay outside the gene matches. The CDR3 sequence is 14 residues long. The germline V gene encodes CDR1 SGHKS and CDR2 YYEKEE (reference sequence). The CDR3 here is CASSLTGDTGELFF. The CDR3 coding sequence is TGTGCCAGCAGCTTGACAGGGGACACCGGGGAGCTGTTTTTT.

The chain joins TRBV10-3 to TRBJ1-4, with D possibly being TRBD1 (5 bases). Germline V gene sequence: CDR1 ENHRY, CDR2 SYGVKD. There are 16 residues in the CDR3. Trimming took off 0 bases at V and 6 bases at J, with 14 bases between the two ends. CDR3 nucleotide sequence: TGTGCCATCAGTGAGTCCCAGGGTACTGTATATGAAAAACTGTTTTTT. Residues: CAISESQGTVYEKLFF.

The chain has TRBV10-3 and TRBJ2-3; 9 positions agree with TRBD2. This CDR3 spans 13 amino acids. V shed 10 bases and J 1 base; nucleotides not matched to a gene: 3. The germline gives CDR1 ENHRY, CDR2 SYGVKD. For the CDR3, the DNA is TGTGCCACTAAGCGGGAGGGCACAGATACGCAGTATTTT. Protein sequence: CATKREGTDTQYF.

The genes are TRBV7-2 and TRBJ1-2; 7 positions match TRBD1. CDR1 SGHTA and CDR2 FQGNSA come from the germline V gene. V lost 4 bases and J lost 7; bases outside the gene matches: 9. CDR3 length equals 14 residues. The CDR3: CASSSPGTVGGYTF. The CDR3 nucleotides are TGTGCCAGCAGCTCCCCTGGGACAGTTGGTGGCTACACCTTC. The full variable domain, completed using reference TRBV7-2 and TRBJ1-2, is GAGVSQSPSNKVTEKGKDVELRCDPISGHTALYWYRQSLGQGLEFLIYFQGNSAPDKSGLPSDRFSAERTGGSVSTLTIQRTQQEDSAVYLCASSSPGTVGGYTFGSGTRLTVV.

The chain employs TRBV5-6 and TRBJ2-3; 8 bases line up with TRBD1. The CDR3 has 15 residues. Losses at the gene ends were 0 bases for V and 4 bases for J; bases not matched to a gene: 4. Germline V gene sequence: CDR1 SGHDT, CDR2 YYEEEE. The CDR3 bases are TGTGCCAGCAGCTTGGCCAGGGGGCCCTCAGATACGCAGTATTTT. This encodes CASSLARGPSDTQYF.

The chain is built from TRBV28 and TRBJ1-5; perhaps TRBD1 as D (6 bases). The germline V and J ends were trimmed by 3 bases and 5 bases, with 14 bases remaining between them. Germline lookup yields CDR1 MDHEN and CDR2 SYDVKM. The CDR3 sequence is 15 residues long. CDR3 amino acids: CASSLPGTTYQPQHF. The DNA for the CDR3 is TGTGCCAGCAGTTTGCCCGGGACAACCTATCAGCCCCAGCATTTT.